This T cell receptor (beta chain) was documented in a study of blood T cell repertoires in COVID-19. Study in general: Sites across the United States, Italy and Spain contributed samples from acute and convalescent COVID-19. PBMCs, B-cell-depleted T cells, or T cells were the source of the cDNA or gDNA that made up the material.

How the authors handled the data: Reference gene primer amplification in the assay estimated nucleated cell counts. Assay used: immunoSEQ multiplex PCR; TCRdb lists only in-frame clones, some missing. That table supplies the V and J calls and clone size; D and trimming were determined from the DNA. The data show approximately 140,000 clones, just over 85% seen once. Germline V CDR1 and CDR2: SGHNT, YYREEE (reference sequence). The length of the CDR3 is 16 residues. V gave up 0 bases and J gave up 2 bases; unmatched junction bases: 4. Specimen: peripheral blood. The V call is TRBV5-4, the J call TRBJ2-7, with 11 nucleotides matching TRBD1. This TCR was recovered from a woman aged 60-70 years with acute or convalescent COVID-19. The CDR3 protein is CASSLGGTGGPYEQYF. The DNA of the CDR3 is TGTGCCAGCAGCTTGGGGGGGACAGGGGGTCCCTACGAGCAGTACTTC. The full variable domain, in which reference TRBV5-4 and TRBJ2-7 provide the parts outside the CDR3, is ETGVTQSPTHLIKTRGQQVTLRCSSQSGHNTVSWYQQALGQGPQFIFQYYREEENGRGNFPPRFSGLQFPNYSSELNVNALELDDSALYLCASSLGGTGGPYEQYFGPGTRLTVT.